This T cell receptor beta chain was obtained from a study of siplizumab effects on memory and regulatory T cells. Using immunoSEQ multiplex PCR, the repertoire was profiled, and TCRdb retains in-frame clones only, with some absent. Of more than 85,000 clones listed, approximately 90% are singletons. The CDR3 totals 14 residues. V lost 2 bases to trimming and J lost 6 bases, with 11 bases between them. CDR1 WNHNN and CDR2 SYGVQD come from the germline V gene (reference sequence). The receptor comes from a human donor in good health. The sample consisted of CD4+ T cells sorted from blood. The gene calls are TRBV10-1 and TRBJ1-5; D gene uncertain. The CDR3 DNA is TGCGCCAGCAGTGAGGGCAGTTCGGGTCAGCCCCAGCATTTT. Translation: CASSEGSSGQPQHF.